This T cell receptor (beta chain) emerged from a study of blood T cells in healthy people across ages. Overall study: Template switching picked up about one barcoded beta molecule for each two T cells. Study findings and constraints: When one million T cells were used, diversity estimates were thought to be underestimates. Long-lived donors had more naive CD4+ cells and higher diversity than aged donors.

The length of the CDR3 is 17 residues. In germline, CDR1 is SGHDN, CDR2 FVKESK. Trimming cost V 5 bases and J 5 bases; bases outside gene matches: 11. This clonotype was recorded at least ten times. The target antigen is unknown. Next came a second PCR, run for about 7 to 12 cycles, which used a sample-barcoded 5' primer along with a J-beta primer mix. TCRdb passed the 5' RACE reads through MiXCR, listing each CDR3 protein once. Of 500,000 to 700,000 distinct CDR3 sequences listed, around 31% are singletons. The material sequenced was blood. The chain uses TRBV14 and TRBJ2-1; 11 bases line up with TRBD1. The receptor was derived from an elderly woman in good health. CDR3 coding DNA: TGTGCCAGCAGCTTACTGGGACAGGGGGATTCCGACAATGAGCAGTTCTTC. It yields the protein CASSLLGQGDSDNEQFF. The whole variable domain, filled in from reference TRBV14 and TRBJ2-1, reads EAGVTQFPSHSVIEKGQTVTLRCDPISGHDNLYWYRRVMGKEIKFLLHFVKESKQDESGMPNNRFLAERTGGTYSTLKVQPAELEDSGVYFCASSLLGQGDSDNEQFFGPGTRLTVL.